The clone carrying this TCR beta chain has more than one count but fewer than ten. TCR beta CDR3 region amplification was performed from RNA transcripts. The TCR CDR3 first-round RT-PCR relied on the HTBI primer set. A single record per CDR3 protein comes from TCRdb applying MiXCR to the multiplex PCR reads. The sample lists 640,000 or so distinct CDR3 sequences, approximately 15% occurring once. This sample stems from a study of T cells in Graves' hyperthyroidism and ophthalmopathy. CDR1 and CDR2 (germline): SQVTM, ANQGSEA. CDR3 length equals 15 residues. Trimming shortened V by 5 bases and J by 7 bases, and 24 bases separated the two germline ends.

Material for sequencing was blood. The receptor was derived from a woman between 40 and 50 years old with Graves' ophthalmopathy. The rearrangement links TRBV29-1 to TRBJ2-7; tentative D call: TRBD1 (6 bases). DNA for the CDR3: TGCAGCGTTTCAGGGGCTGGGGGAAGTTGGGAAGAGCAGTACTTC. Amino acids: CSVSGAGGSWEEQYF.